This T cell receptor (beta chain) comes out of a study of blood T cell repertoires in COVID-19. The overall study: Sample material is recorded as cDNA or gDNA derived from T cells, B-cell-depleted T cells, or PBMCs.

Per germline, CDR1 LNHDA and CDR2 SQIVND (reference sequence). With 0 bases removed from V and 4 bases from J, the gap between germline ends came to 7 bases. This CDR3 contains 13 residues. Some clones are missing from TCRdb's copy, which holds only in-frame ones; the method was immunoSEQ multiplex PCR. The sample has 28,000 or so clones; under 90% are singletons. The chain carries TRBV19 and TRBJ2-7; D is possibly TRBD2 (5 bases). Source material: peripheral blood. The receptor comes from a human donor in a cohort sampled during active COVID-19. The CDR3 protein is CASSIDEGYEQYF. The CDR3 DNA sequence: TGTGCCAGTAGTATAGATGAGGGATACGAGCAGTACTTC.